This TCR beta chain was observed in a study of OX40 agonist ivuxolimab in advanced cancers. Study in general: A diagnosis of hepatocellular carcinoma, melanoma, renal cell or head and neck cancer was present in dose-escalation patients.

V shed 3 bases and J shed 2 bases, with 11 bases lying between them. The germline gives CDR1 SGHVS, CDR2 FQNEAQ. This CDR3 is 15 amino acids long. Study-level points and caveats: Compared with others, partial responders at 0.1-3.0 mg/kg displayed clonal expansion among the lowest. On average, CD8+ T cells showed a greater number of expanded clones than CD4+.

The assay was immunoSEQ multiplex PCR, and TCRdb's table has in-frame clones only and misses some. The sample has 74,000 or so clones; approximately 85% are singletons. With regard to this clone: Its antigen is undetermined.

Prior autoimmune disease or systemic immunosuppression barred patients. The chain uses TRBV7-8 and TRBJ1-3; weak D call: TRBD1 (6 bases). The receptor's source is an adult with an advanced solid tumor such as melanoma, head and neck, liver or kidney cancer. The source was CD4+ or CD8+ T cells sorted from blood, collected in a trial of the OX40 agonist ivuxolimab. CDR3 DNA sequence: TGTGCCAGCAGCTTCCAGGGGAATCCTGGAAACACCATATATTTT. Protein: CASSFQGNPGNTIYF.